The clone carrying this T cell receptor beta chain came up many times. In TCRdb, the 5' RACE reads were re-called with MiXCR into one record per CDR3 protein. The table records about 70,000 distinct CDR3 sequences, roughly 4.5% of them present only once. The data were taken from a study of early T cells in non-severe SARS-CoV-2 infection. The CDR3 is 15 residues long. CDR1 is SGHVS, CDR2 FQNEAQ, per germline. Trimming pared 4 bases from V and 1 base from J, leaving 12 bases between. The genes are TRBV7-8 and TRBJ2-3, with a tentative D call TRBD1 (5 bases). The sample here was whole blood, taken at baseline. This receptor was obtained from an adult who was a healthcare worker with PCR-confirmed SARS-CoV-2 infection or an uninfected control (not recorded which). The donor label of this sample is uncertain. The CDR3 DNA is TGTGCCAGCAGCTCCGCCGGACAAGGCACAGATACGCAGTATTTT. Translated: CASSSAGQGTDTQYF.